The 21 T cell receptor beta chains below come from one sample, sequenced in a study of post-analysis software for immune sequencing data (dated by TCRdb to about 2015). What the research found in general, with its limitations: Four or five TRBV segments, including TRBV5-6, TRBV5-1 and TRBV20-1, were significantly more frequent in patients than controls.

The antigens for these receptors are not known. Library prep was done by PCR. The data were produced on an Illumina HiSeq 2500. Unique molecular identifiers were incorporated into TCR beta cDNA libraries to reduce PCR and sequencing biases. TCRdb applied fastp at Q25 and MiXCR to the public reads, then kept only in-frame beta chains. Each entry is one CDR3 protein sequence, shown with its most common DNA and genes. The sample yields hundreds of thousands of distinct CDR3 sequences; 25% to 30% were counted once. The ten most abundant clones make up under 0.7% of the sample. The sequenced sample consisted of blood. Every receptor here comes from a girl aged 5-17 years with multiple sclerosis.

This clonotype was seen a few times. This CDR3 reads CASSRGPGLGSEQYF. CDR3 bases: TGTGCCAGCAGCCGGGGTCCGGGACTAGGGAGCGAGCAGTACTTC. This chain links TRBV7-2 with TRBJ2-5, with 8 bases fitting TRBD2. The J call is in doubt because the DNA end fits TRBJ2-7 better. The CDR3 covers 15 residues. CDR1 SGHTA and CDR2 FQGNSA come from the germline V gene.

V gene TRBV12-3 or TRBV12-4 combines with J gene TRBJ2-2, with TRBD1 matching over 8 bases. The CDR3 is 16 residues long. V gave up 5 bases and J gave up 2 bases; unmatched junction bases: 7. The CDR3, as DNA: TGTGCCAGCAGTCTCGGACAGGGCCTTAACACCGGGGAGCTGTTTTTT. This sequence encodes CASSLGQGLNTGELFF.

This clonotype was seen at least ten times. CDR3 residues: CASSFTGNYGYTF. The CDR3, as DNA: TGTGCCAGCAGTTTTACAGGGAACTATGGCTACACCTTC. The chain recombines TRBV12-3 or TRBV12-4 with TRBJ1-2; D is possibly TRBD1 (6 bases). This CDR3 is built from 13 residues. Trimming cost V 3 bases and J 2 bases, with 7 bases left between them.

The chain combines TRBV5-1 with TRBJ2-5, with 9 bases lining up with TRBD2. Per the germline V gene, CDR1 is SGHRS and CDR2 is YFSETQ. The ends lost 4 bases at V and 3 bases at J; junction bases unmatched: 7. The CDR3 consists of 15 residues. The CDR3 spells CASSVSGRREETQYF. In DNA form, the CDR3 reads TGCGCCAGCAGCGTAAGCGGGAGGAGGGAAGAGACCCAGTACTTC.

The rearrangement joins TRBV29-1 to TRBJ2-5; 9 bases line up with TRBD2. Germline CDR1 reads SQVTM; CDR2 reads ANQGSEA. V shed 3 bases and J 4 bases; nucleotides not matched to a gene: 12. This CDR3 comprises 16 residues. The chain's CDR3 is CSVDGTSRNLRETQYF. The CDR3 nucleotides read TGCAGCGTTGATGGGACTAGCAGGAATCTCCGAGAGACCCAGTACTTC.

Notes on this clonotype: Compared with germline, one end of the junction differs, possibly owing to a read error. The chain combines TRBV7-9 with TRBJ1-4; tentatively, D is TRBD1 (6 bases). Germline V gene lookup returns CDR1 SEHNR and CDR2 FQNEAQ (reference sequence). The CDR3 is 14 amino acids. The CDR3 DNA reads as TGTGCCGGCAGCTCGGGACATCCTAATGAAAAACTGTTTTTT. Its translation: CAGSSGHPNEKLFF.

The CDR3 sequence is CASSQSIAGGEQFF. The CDR3 region has the DNA TGTGCCAGCAGCCAATCCATCGCGGGAGGTGAGCAGTTCTTC. The V call is TRBV16, the J call TRBJ2-1, with 8 bases that match TRBD2. Germline-derived CDR1 and CDR2 are KGHSY and FQNENV. V was pared by 0 bases and J by 9 bases, with 4 bases of the junction left unmatched. The CDR3 length is 14 residues.

The chain joins TRBV5-1 to TRBJ2-1; TRBD2 matches at 10 bases. With 3 bases clipped from V and 5 bases from J, the junction kept 5 bases outside the gene matches. The CDR3 is 15 amino acids. Per the germline V gene, CDR1 is SGHRS and CDR2 is YFSETQ. CDR3 in DNA: TGCGCCAGCAGCTGGCTAGCGGGGGATAACAATGAGCAGTTCTTC. It encodes CASSWLAGDNNEQFF.

This clonotype has only a few counts. The J gene is TRBJ1-2, the V gene TRBV9, with D possibly TRBD1 on 5 matching bases. This CDR3 comprises 14 residues. Germline V CDR1 and CDR2: SGDLS, YYNGEE. V shed 5 bases and J shed 2 bases, with 13 bases lying between them. The CDR3 nucleotides read TGTGCCAGCAGAGAGGGGACGGGGAACTATGGCTACACCTTC. Residues: CASREGTGNYGYTF. The whole variable domain, remainder taken from reference TRBV9 and TRBJ1-2, is DSGVTQTPKHLITATGQRVTLRCSPRSGDLSVYWYQQSLDQGLQFLIQYYNGEERAKGNILERFSAQQFPDLHSELNLSSLELGDSALYFCASREGTGNYGYTFGSGTRLTVV.

The chain combines TRBV25-1 with TRBJ1-1; D is undetermined. Trimming removed 7 bases from V and 0 bases from J, with 9 bases in between. Germline V lookup: CDR1 MGHDK, CDR2 SYGVNS. The CDR3 spans 13 residues. The CDR3 nucleotides read TGTGCCAGCACCGACCAAATGAACACTGAAGCTTTCTTT. This encodes CASTDQMNTEAFF.

This clonotype has a handful of counts. J is TRBJ2-5 and V is TRBV28, with a weak D call TRBD1 (6 bases). The DNA end favors TRBJ2-4, so the J call may be wrong. CDR1 is MDHEN and CDR2 is SYDVKM in the germline V gene. The CDR3 covers 15 residues. In DNA, the CDR3 is TGTGCCAGCAGTTTCGTGGGGGCGCGTGAAAACATTCAGTACTTC. Its translation is CASSFVGARENIQYF.

The V gene is TRBV7-9, the J gene TRBJ1-6; no clear D. Trimming took off 5 bases at V and 4 bases at J, with 12 bases between the two ends. CDR1 SEHNR and CDR2 FQNEAQ come from the germline V gene (reference sequence). The CDR3 sequence is 15 residues long. The CDR3 loop is CASSHRIDYNSPLHF. The CDR3 coding sequence is TGTGCCAGCAGCCATCGAATTGATTATAATTCACCCCTCCACTTT.

This chain links TRBV18 with TRBJ1-1; D possibly corresponds to TRBD1 (5 bases). This CDR3 contains 13 residues. Germline V gene sequence: CDR1 KGHSH, CDR2 LQKENI. Between the trimmed V and J ends, which lost 0 bases and 8 bases, there was a span of 10 bases. CDR3 loop: CASSPPGGYEAFF. In nucleotides, the CDR3 is TGTGCCAGCTCACCACCGGGGGGGTACGAAGCTTTCTTT.

This chain joins TRBV19 and TRBJ2-1, with a tentative D call TRBD1 (6 bases). Trimming removed 1 base at V and 8 bases at J, with 12 bases between. There are 14 residues in the CDR3. Germline CDR1 and CDR2: LNHDA and SQIVND (reference sequence). CDR3 nucleotides: TGTGCCAGTAGTATAGGACTCCCAGGGGATGAGCAGTTCTTC. It codes for CASSIGLPGDEQFF.

The chain recombines TRBV12-3 or TRBV12-4 with TRBJ2-1, with 7 bases fitting TRBD2. The CDR3 has 13 residues. V lost 5 bases and J lost 13; bases outside the gene matches: 11. The CDR3 sequence is CASSTAGRETQFF. The CDR3 DNA sequence: TGTGCCAGCAGTACGGCGGGGCGGGAGACCCAGTTCTTC.

The rearrangement joins TRBV20-1 to TRBJ1-2; a weak D match, TRBD1 (5 bases). Looked up from germline, CDR1 is DFQATT and CDR2 is SNEGSKA (reference sequence). V lost 3 bases to trimming and J lost 1 base, with 15 bases between them. CDR3 length: 15 amino acids. DNA of the CDR3: TGCAGTGCTAGTATTGCGGGGACCCATAACTATGGCTACACCTTC. Its protein is CSASIAGTHNYGYTF.

The V and J genes are TRBV5-1 and TRBJ2-7; 8 bases agree with TRBD2. The CDR3 is 15 amino acids. Germline CDR1 is SGHRS and CDR2 is YFSETQ. After removal of 3 bases from V and 5 bases from J, the junction contained 10 bases not matched to a gene. Here the CDR3 reads CASSSTTGLAHEQYF. Here the CDR3 DNA reads TGCGCCAGCAGCTCTACAACCGGACTAGCTCACGAGCAGTACTTC.

The chain links TRBV6-5 to TRBJ1-6; possible D gene TRBD1, 5 bases. The CDR3 has 15 residues. V was clipped by 4 bases and J by 8 bases, with 15 bases between them. Germline assignment: CDR1 MNHEY and CDR2 SVGAGI. CDR3 sequence reads: CASSSGPALDSPLHF. In nucleotides, the CDR3 is TGTGCCAGCAGTTCGGGACCCGCCTTGGATTCACCCCTCCACTTT.

The genes are TRBV12-5 and TRBJ2-2, with D possibly being TRBD2 (6 bases). The CDR3 has 19 residues. V lost 3 bases, J lost 6 bases, and 26 bases lay in between. CDR1 and CDR2 from the germline V gene are LGHNT and FRNRAP. The CDR3 region has the DNA TGTGCTAGTGGTTTCCTGCCTGCGGCCAGGGCCTCGGGGGCCGGGGAGCTGTTTTTT. This gives the protein CASGFLPAARASGAGELFF.

This clonotype was counted once. V is TRBV28 and J is TRBJ2-2; D ambiguous. The CDR3 consists of 12 residues. Deletions cut 7 bases from V and 6 bases from J, with 9 bases between. Germline CDR1 and CDR2: MDHEN and SYDVKM. CDR3 DNA sequence: TGTGCCAGCATCGAACGGGCCGGGGAGCTGTTTTTT. Residues: CASIERAGELFF.

This clonotype was detected ten times or more. This chain links TRBV15 with TRBJ2-7; 7 bases map to TRBD1. The V and J ends lost 2 bases and 2 bases, in that order; junction bases with no gene match: 3. CDR1 and CDR2 (germline): LNHNV, YYDKDF (reference sequence). The CDR3 spans 14 residues. The CDR3 DNA is TGTGCCACCAGCAGAAGACAGGGACCCTACGAGCAGTACTTC. The encoded protein is CATSRRQGPYEQYF.